This paragraph reports one TCR beta chain. Trimming pared 5 bases from V and 5 bases from J, leaving 12 bases between. The CDR3 is made up of 13 amino acids. The germline gives CDR1 MNHNS, CDR2 SASEGT. Original methodology: There were no quality scores in the junction-only immunoSEQ sequences, so filtering differed. Only in-frame clones appear in the TCRdb table, and some are missing; sequencing was by immunoSEQ multiplex PCR. Clone size and V and J calls were adopted from that table, with D and trimming inferred from the DNA. The sample has some 980,000 clones; around 80% are singletons. Those who donated were healthy HIV-negative adults, with no recent acute infections or vaccinations reported. Adult Caucasians living in Nashville, Tennessee made up all of the donors. Division of CD4+ cells produced a CD45RA+ naive subset and a CD45RA-negative memory subset. The data were obtained in a study of shared clonotypes between healthy human individuals.

Sequenced input: memory CD4+ T cells sorted from blood. The subset here: CD45RA-negative fraction. This sequence joins TRBV6-1 and TRBJ2-5, with D hard to call. The origin of this receptor is a man aged 18-30 years in good health. Here the CDR3 reads CASSLDGMETQYF. The CDR3 nucleotides are TGTGCCAGCAGTCTGGACGGTATGGAGACCCAGTACTTC.